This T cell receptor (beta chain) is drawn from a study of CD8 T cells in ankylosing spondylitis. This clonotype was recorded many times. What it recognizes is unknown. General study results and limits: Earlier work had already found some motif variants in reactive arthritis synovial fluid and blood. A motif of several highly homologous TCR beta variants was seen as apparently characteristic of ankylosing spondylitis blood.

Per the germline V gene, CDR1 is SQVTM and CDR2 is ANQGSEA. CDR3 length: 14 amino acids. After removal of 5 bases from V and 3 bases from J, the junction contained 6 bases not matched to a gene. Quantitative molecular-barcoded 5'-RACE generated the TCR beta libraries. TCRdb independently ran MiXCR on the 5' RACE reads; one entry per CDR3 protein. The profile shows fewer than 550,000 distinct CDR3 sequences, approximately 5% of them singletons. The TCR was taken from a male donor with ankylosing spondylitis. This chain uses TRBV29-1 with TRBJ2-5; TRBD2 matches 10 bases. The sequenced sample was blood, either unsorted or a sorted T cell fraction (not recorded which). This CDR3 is CSVSGLAVEETQYF. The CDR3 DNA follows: TGCAGCGTTTCCGGACTAGCGGTTGAAGAGACCCAGTACTTC.